Shown below are 18 T cell receptor beta chains from a single sample sequenced in a study of T cell clonotyping in hematopoietic cell transplantation. Generated by immunoSEQ multiplex PCR, the TCRdb table keeps only in-frame clones and is missing some. The sample has about 43,000 clones, around 85% seen once; the top ten hold about 2.8%. Time point reported: recipient sample about 28 days before transplant, after cytoreduction. Material: peripheral blood mononuclear cells, obtained before stem cell transplant. The receptors were gathered from a man between 60 and 75 years old with acute myeloid leukemia. Some clones in this sample may be carry-over from other donors' samples.

The V gene is TRBV19, the J gene TRBJ1-1; D uncertain. CDR1 is LNHDA and CDR2 is SQIVND in the germline V gene (reference sequence). Trimming took off 5 bases at V and 3 bases at J, with 16 bases between the two ends. The CDR3 is 15 amino acids. This CDR3 is CASSPGPGDYTEAFF. The CDR3 DNA is TGTGCCAGTAGTCCCGGTCCCGGAGACTACACTGAAGCTTTCTTT.

The chain joins TRBV11-1 to TRBJ2-1; 10 positions agree with TRBD1. CDR3 length: 16 residues. Trimming removed 5 bases from V and 0 bases from J; junction bases left unmatched: 4. Germline-derived CDR1 and CDR2 are SGHAT and FQDESV (reference sequence). The CDR3 loop reads CASSAWTGGSYNEQFF. The CDR3, as DNA: TGTGCCAGCAGCGCATGGACAGGGGGCTCCTACAATGAGCAGTTCTTC.

This clone appeared a single time. The rearrangement links TRBV7-8 to TRBJ1-2; TRBD1 might be the D (5 bases). The V end was cut by 5 bases, the J end by 6 bases, with 25 bases between. The CDR3 totals 17 residues. CDR1 and CDR2 from the germline V gene are SGHVS and FQNEAQ. The CDR3 DNA follows: TGTGCCAGCAGCCCCGAATCCGTTATAGGGGCCGTGGATGGCTACACCTTC. Amino acid sequence: CASSPESVIGAVDGYTF.

The chain links TRBV5-6 to TRBJ1-6; D gene uncertain. Trimming pared 3 bases from V and 2 bases from J, leaving 12 bases between. From germline, CDR1 is SGHDT and CDR2 YYEEEE. This CDR3 is 16 amino acids long. CDR3 bases: TGTGCCAGCAGCTGGTGCCTTCCGGCCTATAATTCACCCCTCCACTTT. Its translation is CASSWCLPAYNSPLHF.

The rearrangement joins TRBV20-1 to TRBJ2-3; D ambiguous. There are 11 residues in the CDR3. V was shortened by 4 bases and J by 4 bases, with 6 bases between the two germline ends. Looked up from germline, CDR1 is DFQATT and CDR2 is SNEGSKA (reference sequence). CDR3 in amino acids: CSATSPDTQYF. The CDR3 DNA follows: TGCAGTGCTACAAGCCCAGATACGCAGTATTTT.

This clone was picked up one time. The V call is TRBV6-5, the J call TRBJ2-2; 9 bases align to TRBD1. V trimming: 10 bases; J trimming: 3 bases; junction bases outside the gene matches: 9. Germline CDR1 is MNHEY and CDR2 is SVGAGI. CDR3 size: 15 residues. The CDR3 is CATRTGQGDTGELFF. For the CDR3, the DNA is TGTGCCACCCGTACGGGACAGGGTGACACCGGGGAGCTGTTTTTT.

V gene TRBV4-3 combines with J gene TRBJ2-1; no clear D gene. V gave up 0 bases and J gave up 9 bases, with 12 bases separating them. This CDR3 spans 14 amino acids. Germline V gene sequence: CDR1 LGHNA, CDR2 YSLEER. The DNA of the CDR3 is TGCGCCAGCAGCCAAGATGGAACCTACCCTGAGCAGTTCTTC. It codes for CASSQDGTYPEQFF.

The chain recombines TRBV6-1 with TRBJ2-7; tentative D call: TRBD1 (6 bases). There are 15 residues in the CDR3. V shed 6 bases and J shed 0 bases, with 15 bases lying between them. Germline lookup yields CDR1 MNHNS and CDR2 SASEGT. The CDR3 nucleotides read TGTGCCAGCAGCCCCCGACAGGATTTCTCCTACGAGCAGTACTTC. This encodes CASSPRQDFSYEQYF.

This chain connects TRBV4-1 to TRBJ2-3, with TRBD2 matching over 9 bases. The J segment lost 5 bases and the V segment lost 1 base, leaving 22 bases of the junction unmatched. Germline V gene lookup returns CDR1 MGHRA and CDR2 YSYEKL. The length of the CDR3 is 21 residues. The CDR3 region has the DNA TGCGCCAGCAGCCAAGCTCAGAAACATAATAAGAGGCTAGCGGGGCGAGATACGCAGTATTTT. This encodes CASSQAQKHNKRLAGRDTQYF.

This chain links TRBV5-1 with TRBJ1-2; D perhaps matches TRBD1 (5 bases). The CDR3 spans 15 residues. The germline V gene encodes CDR1 SGHRS and CDR2 YFSETQ. With 5 bases removed from V and 2 bases from J, the gap between germline ends came to 16 bases. This CDR3 reads CASRLSPGTNYGYTF. The CDR3 DNA follows: TGCGCCAGCAGACTATCACCGGGGACCAACTATGGCTACACCTTC.

The chain has TRBV9 and TRBJ2-7; TRBD2 matches at 11 bases. The V gene's germline CDR1 is SGDLS and CDR2 YYNGEE. Trimming cost V 3 bases and J 3 bases; bases outside gene matches: 5. The CDR3 extends over 15 amino acids. The CDR3 sequence is CASSEGTSGNYEQYF. In DNA form, the CDR3 reads TGTGCCAGCAGCGAGGGGACTAGCGGAAACTACGAGCAGTACTTC. Drawing the rest from reference TRBV9 and TRBJ2-7, the complete variable domain is DSGVTQTPKHLITATGQRVTLRCSPRSGDLSVYWYQQSLDQGLQFLIQYYNGEERAKGNILERFSAQQFPDLHSELNLSSLELGDSALYFCASSEGTSGNYEQYFGPGTRLTVT.

The rearrangement uses TRBV6-1 and TRBJ2-5; perhaps TRBD1 as D (6 bases). CDR1 and CDR2 (germline): MNHNS, SASEGT. Trimming stripped 6 bases from V and 6 bases from J, with 11 bases between. The CDR3 is 12 amino acids. The CDR3 here is CASRKGQQTQYF. The CDR3 coding sequence is TGTGCCAGCAGAAAAGGACAGCAGACCCAGTACTTC.

To note about this clone: Relative to the germline gene, one junction end is altered; a read error may explain this. The V call is TRBV7-7, the J call TRBJ1-1; 7 bases line up with TRBD1. The CDR3 extends over 13 amino acids. In germline, CDR1 is SSHAT, CDR2 FNYEAQ (reference sequence). Written as DNA, the CDR3 is TGTGCTAGCAGCTTACACAGGGGCACTGAAGCTTTCTTT. Amino acid sequence: CASSLHRGTEAFF.

The V gene is TRBV6-6, the J gene TRBJ1-3; perhaps TRBD1 as D (6 bases). This CDR3 region has 15 residues. Germline loops: CDR1 MNHNY, CDR2 SVGAGI (reference sequence). Trimming took 6 bases from V and 4 from J, leaving 16 bases between them. The CDR3 DNA reads TGTGCCAGCAGGGCCCGTTCAGGGGCGGGAAACACCATATATTTT. It codes for CASRARSGAGNTIYF.

The V and J genes are TRBV5-1 and TRBJ2-1; D not certain. The germline V gene encodes CDR1 SGHRS and CDR2 YFSETQ. CDR3 length equals 13 residues. Between the trimmed V and J ends, which lost 0 bases and 3 bases, there was a span of 4 bases. In DNA, the CDR3 is TGCGCCAGCAGCTTGGGGAGCTACAATGAGCAGTTCTTC. Translated, it gives CASSLGSYNEQFF.

The rearrangement uses TRBV29-1 and TRBJ2-7; no definite D call. Per the germline V gene, CDR1 is SQVTM and CDR2 is ANQGSEA. This CDR3 spans 14 amino acids. V lost 6 bases to trimming and J lost 0 bases, with 15 bases between them. CDR3 sequence reads: CSVRIPGRSYEQYF. Here the CDR3 DNA reads TGCAGCGTCAGGATCCCGGGCCGCTCCTACGAGCAGTACTTC.

The V and J genes are TRBV7-2 and TRBJ1-4; 7 positions match TRBD1. Per the germline V gene, CDR1 is SGHTA and CDR2 is FQGNSA. After removal of 4 bases from V and 2 bases from J, the junction contained 1 base not matched to a gene. The CDR3 is 14 amino acids. The DNA for the CDR3 is TGTGCCAGCAGCTCACAGGGGACTAATGAAAAACTGTTTTTT. This translates into CASSSQGTNEKLFF.

The chain uses TRBV4-1 and TRBJ2-3, with D unresolved. The CDR3 length is 15 residues. Trimming left V 0 bases short and J 2 bases short, with 9 bases between. Germline lookup yields CDR1 MGHRA and CDR2 YSYEKL. The CDR3 loop reads CASSQDLDHTDTQYF. The CDR3 bases are TGCGCCAGCAGCCAAGATTTGGACCACACAGATACGCAGTATTTT.